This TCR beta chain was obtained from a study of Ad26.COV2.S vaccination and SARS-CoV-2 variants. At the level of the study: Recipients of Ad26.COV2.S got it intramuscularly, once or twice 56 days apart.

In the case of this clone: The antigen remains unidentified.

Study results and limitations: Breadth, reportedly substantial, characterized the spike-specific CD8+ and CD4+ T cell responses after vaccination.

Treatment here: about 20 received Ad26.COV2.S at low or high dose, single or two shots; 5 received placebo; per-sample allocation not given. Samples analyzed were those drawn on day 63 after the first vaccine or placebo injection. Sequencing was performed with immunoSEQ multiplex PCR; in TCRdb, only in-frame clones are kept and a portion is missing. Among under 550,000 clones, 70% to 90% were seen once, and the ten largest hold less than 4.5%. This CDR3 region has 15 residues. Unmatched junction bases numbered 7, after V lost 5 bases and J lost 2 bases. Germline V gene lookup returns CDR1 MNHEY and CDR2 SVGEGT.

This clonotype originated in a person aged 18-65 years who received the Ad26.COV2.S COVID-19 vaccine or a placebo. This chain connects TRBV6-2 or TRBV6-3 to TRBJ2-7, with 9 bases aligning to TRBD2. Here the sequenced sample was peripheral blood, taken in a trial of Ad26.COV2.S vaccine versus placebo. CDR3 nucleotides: TGTGCCAGCAGTCGTTCGCGGGGGGGGACCTACGAGCAGTACTTC. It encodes CASSRSRGGTYEQYF.